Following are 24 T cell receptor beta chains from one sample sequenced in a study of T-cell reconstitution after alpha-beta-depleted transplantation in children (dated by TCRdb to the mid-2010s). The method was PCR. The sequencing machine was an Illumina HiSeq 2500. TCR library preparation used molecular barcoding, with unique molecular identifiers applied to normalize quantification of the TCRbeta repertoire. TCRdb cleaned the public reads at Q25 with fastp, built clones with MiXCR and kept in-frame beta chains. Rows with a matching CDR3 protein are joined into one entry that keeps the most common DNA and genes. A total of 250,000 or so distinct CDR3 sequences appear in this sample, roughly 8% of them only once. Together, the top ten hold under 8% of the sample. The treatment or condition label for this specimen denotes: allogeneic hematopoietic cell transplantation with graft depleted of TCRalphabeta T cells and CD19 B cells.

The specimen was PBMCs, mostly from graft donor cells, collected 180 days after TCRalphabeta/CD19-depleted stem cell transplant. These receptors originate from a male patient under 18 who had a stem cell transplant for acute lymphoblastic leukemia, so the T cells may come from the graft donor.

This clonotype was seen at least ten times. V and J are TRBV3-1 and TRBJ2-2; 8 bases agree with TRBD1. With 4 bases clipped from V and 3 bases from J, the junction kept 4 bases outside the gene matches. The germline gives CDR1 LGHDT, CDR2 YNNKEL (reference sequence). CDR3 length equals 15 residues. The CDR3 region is CASSPGQEYTGELFF. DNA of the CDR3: TGTGCCAGCAGCCCGGGACAGGAATACACCGGGGAGCTGTTTTTT.

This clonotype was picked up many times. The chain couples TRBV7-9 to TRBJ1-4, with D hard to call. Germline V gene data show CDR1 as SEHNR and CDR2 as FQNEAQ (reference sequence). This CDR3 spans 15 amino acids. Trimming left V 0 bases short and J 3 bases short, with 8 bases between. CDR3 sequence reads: CASSLAVLANEKLFF. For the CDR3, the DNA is TGTGCCAGCAGCTTAGCGGTCTTGGCTAATGAAAAACTGTTTTTT.

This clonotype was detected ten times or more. In nucleotides, the CDR3 is TGTGCCAGCAGCCAGAGAGGGGGTTTCTCCTACAATGAGCAGTTCTTC. Translated, it gives CASSQRGGFSYNEQFF. The chain recombines TRBV4-2 with TRBJ2-1; TRBD1 might be the D (6 bases). The V and J ends lost 3 bases and 0 bases respectively, with 12 bases between them. This CDR3 is 16 amino acids long. CDR1 is LGHNA and CDR2 is YNFKEQ in the germline V gene.

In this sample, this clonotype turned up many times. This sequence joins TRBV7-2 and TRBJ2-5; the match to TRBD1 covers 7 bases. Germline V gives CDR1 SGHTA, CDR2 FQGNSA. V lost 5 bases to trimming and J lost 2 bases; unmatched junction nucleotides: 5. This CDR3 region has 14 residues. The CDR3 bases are TGTGCCAGCAGCCGACAGGGCTCACAAGAGACCCAGTACTTC. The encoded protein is CASSRQGSQETQYF.

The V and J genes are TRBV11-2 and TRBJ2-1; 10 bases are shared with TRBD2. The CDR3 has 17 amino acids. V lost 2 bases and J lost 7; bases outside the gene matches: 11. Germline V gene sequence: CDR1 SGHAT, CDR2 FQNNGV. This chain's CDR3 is CASSLNGLLAGRNEQFF. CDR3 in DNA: TGTGCCAGCAGCTTAAACGGATTACTAGCGGGAAGGAATGAGCAGTTCTTC.

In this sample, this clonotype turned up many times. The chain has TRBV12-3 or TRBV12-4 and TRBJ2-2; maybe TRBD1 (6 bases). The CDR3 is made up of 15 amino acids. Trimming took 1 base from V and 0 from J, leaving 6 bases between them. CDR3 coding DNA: TGTGCCAGCAGTTTAGGGACAGCGAACACCGGGGAGCTGTTTTTT. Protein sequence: CASSLGTANTGELFF.

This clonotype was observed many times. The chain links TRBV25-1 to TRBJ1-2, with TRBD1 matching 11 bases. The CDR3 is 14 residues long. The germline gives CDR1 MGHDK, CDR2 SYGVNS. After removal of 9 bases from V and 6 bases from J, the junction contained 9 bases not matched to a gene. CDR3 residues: CASSRTGGGHGYTF. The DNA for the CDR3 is TGTGCCAGTTCCCGGACAGGGGGCGGTCATGGCTACACCTTC.

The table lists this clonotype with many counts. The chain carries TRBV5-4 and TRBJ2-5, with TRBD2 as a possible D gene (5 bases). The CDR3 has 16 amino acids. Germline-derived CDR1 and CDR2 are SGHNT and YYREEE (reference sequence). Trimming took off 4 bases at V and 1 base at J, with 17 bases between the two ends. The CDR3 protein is CASSRLTRGSQETQYF. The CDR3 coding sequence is TGTGCCAGCAGCCGCCTAACTAGAGGGTCCCAAGAGACCCAGTACTTC.

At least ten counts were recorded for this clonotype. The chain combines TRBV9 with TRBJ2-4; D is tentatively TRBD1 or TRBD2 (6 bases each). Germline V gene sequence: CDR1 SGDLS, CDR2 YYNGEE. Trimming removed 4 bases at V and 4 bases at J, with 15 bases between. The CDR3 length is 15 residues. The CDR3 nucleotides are TGTGCCAGCAGCACGAGGGGGGATCCAAAAAACATTCAGTACTTC. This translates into CASSTRGDPKNIQYF.

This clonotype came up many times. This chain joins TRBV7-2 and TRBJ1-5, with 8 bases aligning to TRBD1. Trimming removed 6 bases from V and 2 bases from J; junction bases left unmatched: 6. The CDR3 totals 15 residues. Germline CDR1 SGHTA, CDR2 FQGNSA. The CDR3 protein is CASRQDRAGNQPQHF. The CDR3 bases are TGTGCCAGCAGACAGGACAGGGCGGGCAATCAGCCCCAGCATTTT.

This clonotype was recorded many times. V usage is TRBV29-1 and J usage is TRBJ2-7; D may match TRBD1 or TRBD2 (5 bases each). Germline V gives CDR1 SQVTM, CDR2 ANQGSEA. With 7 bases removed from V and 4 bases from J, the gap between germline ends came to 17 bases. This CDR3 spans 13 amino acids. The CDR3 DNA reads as TGCAGCGCATTCTCCGGGACCTCTTACGAGCAGTACTTC. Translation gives CSAFSGTSYEQYF.

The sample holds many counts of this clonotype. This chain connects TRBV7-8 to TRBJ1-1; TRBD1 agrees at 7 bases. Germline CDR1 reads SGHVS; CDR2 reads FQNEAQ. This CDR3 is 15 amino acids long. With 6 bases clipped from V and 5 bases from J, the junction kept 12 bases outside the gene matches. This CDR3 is CASRLDRVEATEAFF. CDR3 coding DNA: TGTGCCAGCAGGCTCGACAGGGTGGAGGCGACTGAAGCTTTCTTT.

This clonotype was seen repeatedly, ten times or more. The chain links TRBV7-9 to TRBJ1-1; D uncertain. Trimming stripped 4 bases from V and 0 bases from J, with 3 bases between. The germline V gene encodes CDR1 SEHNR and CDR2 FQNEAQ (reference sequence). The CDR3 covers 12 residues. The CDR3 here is CASSSVNTEAFF. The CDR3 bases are TGTGCCAGCAGCTCCGTGAACACTGAAGCTTTCTTT.

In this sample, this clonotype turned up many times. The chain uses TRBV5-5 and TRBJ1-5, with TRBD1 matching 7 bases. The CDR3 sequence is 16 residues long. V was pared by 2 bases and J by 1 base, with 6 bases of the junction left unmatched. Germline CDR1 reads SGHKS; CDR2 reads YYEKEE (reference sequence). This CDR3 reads CASSFLPGQSNQPQHF. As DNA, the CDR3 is TGTGCCAGCAGCTTCCTTCCGGGACAGAGCAATCAGCCCCAGCATTTT.

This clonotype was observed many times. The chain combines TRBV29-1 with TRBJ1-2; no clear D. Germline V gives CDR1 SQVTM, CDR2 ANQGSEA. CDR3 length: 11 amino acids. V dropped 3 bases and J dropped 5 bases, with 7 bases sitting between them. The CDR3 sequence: CSVDASYGYTF. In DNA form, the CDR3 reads TGCAGCGTTGATGCCAGTTATGGCTACACCTTC.

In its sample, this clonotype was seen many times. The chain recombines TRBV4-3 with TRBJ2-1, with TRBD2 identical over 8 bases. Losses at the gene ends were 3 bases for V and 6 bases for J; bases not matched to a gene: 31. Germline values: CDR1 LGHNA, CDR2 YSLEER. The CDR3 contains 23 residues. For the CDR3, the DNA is TGCGCCAGCAGCCAGATGGAAGGGAGCGGGGGCTGGGCTTTGGGGCGCACGGTCAATGAGCAGTTCTTC. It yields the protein CASSQMEGSGGWALGRTVNEQFF.

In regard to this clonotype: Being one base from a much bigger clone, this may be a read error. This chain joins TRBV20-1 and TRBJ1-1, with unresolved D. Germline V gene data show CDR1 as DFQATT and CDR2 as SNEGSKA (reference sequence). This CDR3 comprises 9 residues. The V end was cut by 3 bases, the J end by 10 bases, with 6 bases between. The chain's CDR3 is CSARFGAFF. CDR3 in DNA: TGCAGTGCTAGGTTTGGAGCTTTCTTT.

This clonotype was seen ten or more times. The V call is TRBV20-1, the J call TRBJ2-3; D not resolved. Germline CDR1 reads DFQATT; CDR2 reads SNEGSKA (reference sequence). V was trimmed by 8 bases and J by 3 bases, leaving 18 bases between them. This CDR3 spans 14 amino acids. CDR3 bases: TGCAGTACCCTAACGGTAGCTGCAACAGATACGCAGTATTTT. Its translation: CSTLTVAATDTQYF.

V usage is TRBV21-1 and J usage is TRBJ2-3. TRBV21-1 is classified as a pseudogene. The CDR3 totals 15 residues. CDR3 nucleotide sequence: TGTGCCAGCAACGGAAAGCGGGAGACGGCAGATACGCAGTATTTT. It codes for CASNGKRETADTQYF.

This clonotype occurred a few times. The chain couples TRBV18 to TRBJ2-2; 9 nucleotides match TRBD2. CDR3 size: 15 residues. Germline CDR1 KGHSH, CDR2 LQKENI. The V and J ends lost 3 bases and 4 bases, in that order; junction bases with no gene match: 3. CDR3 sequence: CASSPQRGATGELFF. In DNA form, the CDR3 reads TGTGCCAGCTCACCCCAGCGGGGGGCCACCGGGGAGCTGTTTTTT. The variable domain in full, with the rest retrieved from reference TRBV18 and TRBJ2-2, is NAGVMQNPRHLVRRRGQEARLRCSPMKGHSHVYWYRQLPEEGLKFMVYLQKENIIDESGMPKERFSAEFPKEGPSILRIQQVVRGDSAAYFCASSPQRGATGELFFGEGSRLTVL.

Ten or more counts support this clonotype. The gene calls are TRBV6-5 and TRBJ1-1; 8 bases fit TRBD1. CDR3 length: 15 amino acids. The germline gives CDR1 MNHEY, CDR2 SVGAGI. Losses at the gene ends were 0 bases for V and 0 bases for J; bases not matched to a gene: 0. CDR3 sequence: CASSYSGQVNTEAFF. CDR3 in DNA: TGTGCCAGCAGTTACTCGGGACAGGTGAACACTGAAGCTTTCTTT.

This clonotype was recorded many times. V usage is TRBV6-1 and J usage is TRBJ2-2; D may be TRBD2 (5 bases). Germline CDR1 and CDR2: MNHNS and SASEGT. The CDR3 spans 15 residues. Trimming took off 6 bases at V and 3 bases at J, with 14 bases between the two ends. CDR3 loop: CASRLWGADTGELFF. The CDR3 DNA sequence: TGTGCCAGCAGGTTGTGGGGAGCAGACACCGGGGAGCTGTTTTTT.

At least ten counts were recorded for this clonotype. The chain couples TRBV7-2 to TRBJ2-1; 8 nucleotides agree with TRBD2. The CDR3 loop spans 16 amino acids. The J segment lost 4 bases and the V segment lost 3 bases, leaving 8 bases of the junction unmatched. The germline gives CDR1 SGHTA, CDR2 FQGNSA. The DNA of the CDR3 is TGTGCCAGCAGCTTTGGACGGGGGGGCCAATACAATGAGCAGTTCTTC. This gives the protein CASSFGRGGQYNEQFF.

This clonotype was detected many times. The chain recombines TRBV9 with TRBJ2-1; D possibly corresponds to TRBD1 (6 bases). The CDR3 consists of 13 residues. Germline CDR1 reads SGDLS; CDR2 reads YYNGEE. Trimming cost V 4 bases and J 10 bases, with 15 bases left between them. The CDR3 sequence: CASSMTGTREQFF. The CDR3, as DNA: TGTGCCAGCAGCATGACCGGGACACGGGAGCAGTTCTTC.